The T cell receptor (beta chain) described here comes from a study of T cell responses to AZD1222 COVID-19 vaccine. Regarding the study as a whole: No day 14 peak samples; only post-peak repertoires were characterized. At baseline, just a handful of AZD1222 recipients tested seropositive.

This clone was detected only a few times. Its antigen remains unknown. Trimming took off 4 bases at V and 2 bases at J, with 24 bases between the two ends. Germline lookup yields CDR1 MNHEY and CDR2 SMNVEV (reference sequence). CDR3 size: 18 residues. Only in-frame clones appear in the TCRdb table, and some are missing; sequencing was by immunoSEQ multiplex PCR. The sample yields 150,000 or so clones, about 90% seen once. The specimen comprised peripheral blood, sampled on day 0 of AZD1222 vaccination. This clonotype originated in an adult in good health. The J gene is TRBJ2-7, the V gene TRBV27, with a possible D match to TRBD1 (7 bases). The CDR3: CASSSPPGGTARPYEQYF. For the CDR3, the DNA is TGTGCCAGCAGTTCCCCCCCCGGCGGGACAGCTCGACCCTACGAGCAGTACTTC.